This T cell receptor (beta chain) is from a study of T cells in tuberculosis. Overall study context: In South Africa, adults with active tuberculosis were compared with IGRA-negative and latently infected IGRA-positive adolescents. General study points: Samples were chosen by availability of cryopreserved specimens. Shorter CDR3-alpha in active tuberculosis partly drove smaller distances.

Adolescents were screened for latent TB by skin test and IGRA. Turning to this clone: Antigen unknown.

Germline V gene sequence: CDR1 WSHSY, CDR2 SAAADI. Trimming stripped 3 bases from V and 3 bases from J, with 9 bases between. This CDR3 comprises 14 residues. Assay used: immunoSEQ multiplex PCR; TCRdb lists only in-frame clones, some missing. The table lists about 23,000 clones, 95% of them singletons. This receptor was taken from a donor aged 10-29 years with latent tuberculosis or without tuberculosis infection. Sequences were obtained from PBMCs. The genes are TRBV10-2 and TRBJ2-1, with D possibly TRBD2 on 6 matching bases. CDR3 sequence: CASSDQRVYNEQFF. In DNA form, the CDR3 reads TGCGCCAGCAGTGATCAGCGGGTCTACAATGAGCAGTTCTTC.